This TCR beta chain was recorded in a study of blood T cell repertoires in COVID-19 (dated by TCRdb to about 2020). Notes on the research overall: Samples covering the acute and convalescent phases of COVID-19 were provided by collaborators in the United States, Italy and Spain. The material from the prospective study consisted of cDNA or gDNA derived from T cells, B-cell-depleted T cells, or PBMCs. Deeply sampled blood TCRbeta repertoires from subjects exposed to, actively infected with, or recovered from COVID-19 were included in the dataset. A freely available public database, intended as a resource for researchers studying the immune response to SARS-CoV-2, is where the repertoires were released. Samples came from the ongoing ImmuneRACE study (first 160 participants) plus 1,254 subjects from 6 global collaborators. The sample metadata nearly always contained a de-identified subject ID, COVID-19 status, age in years and sex. Where available, HLA class I and class II types were obtained from metadata supplied by the sample provider rather than from assay-based typing. The full study reports these points: The quantity of clinical and demographic metadata differed by source and by participant and was supplied without curation.

The immunoSEQ Assay, a bias-controlled multiplex PCR, was used to amplify TCRbeta CDR3 regions from genomic DNA. The original pipeline was this. The number of nucleated cells in each sample was estimated from the amplification of reference gene primers within the assay. To quantify the absolute abundance of each unique TCRbeta CDR3 rearrangement, sequence reads were collapsed and filtered. For each sample, productive Simpson clonality was calculated by taking the square root of Simpson's diversity index across productive rearrangements. The immuneACCESS repertoire file appears here via TCRdb, limited to in-frame rearrangements. These files lack a portion of the clones; in checked studies, under half of the deficit traces to unresolved V genes, and the cause of the others is not known. The V and J calls and clone size are taken from that table; D and trimming were inferred from the DNA. Across this sample there are about 74,000 clones, with about 90% seen only once. The top ten constitute 0.8% to 1.3% of the sample.

About this clone: The antigen it recognizes is unknown. There are no base qualities to consult, and no much larger clone falls within one base.

Whole blood was collected in K2EDTA tubes by collaborating institutions according to the institutions' own protocols. For TCRbeta analysis, collaborators shipped samples as frozen whole blood, isolated PBMCs, or DNA extracted from either of those sample types. The specimen was peripheral blood. The source of this sequence is a woman in her forties or fifties in a cohort sampled during active COVID-19.

The DNA reads TGTGCCACCAGCAGCTCTCTGGTAGTTGAACTGTTTTTT. Translated, this gives CATSSSLVVELFF. The sequence joins TRBV15 to TRBJ1-4; a confident D gene designation cannot be given. The CDR3 spans 13 residues, from the cysteine through the phenylalanine. The entry retains the CDR3 DNA only, 39 bases that are in frame from base 1. Cut back by 3 bases and 12 bases, the V and J ends lie 14 bases apart. CDR1 is given as LNHNV and CDR2 as YYDKDF, both from the germline V gene (reference sequence).